The source of this T cell receptor (beta chain) is a study of cytomegalovirus exposure and HLA in healthy donors. Study-wide results and caveats: Analysis performed later showed TCR beta chains linked to HLA being more clonally expanded than equally common others.

Primers included in the PCR were 60 Vbeta and 13 Jbeta primers. Assay: immunoSEQ multiplex PCR; the TCRdb copy retains only in-frame clones and omits some. The sample carries tens of thousands of clones, less than 65% recorded once. V gave up 7 bases and J gave up 2 bases, with 15 bases separating them. Germline V gene sequence: CDR1 MDHEN, CDR2 SYDVKM. This CDR3 contains 15 residues. At collection, donors were nominally healthy, but unrecorded immune exposures were probable. With respect to this clone: What it recognizes is unknown.

The rearrangement joins TRBV28 to TRBJ1-3; D might be TRBD1 (6 bases). The TCR originated in a woman in her 30s in good health and CMV-seronegative. Sequenced sample: PBMCs. DNA of the CDR3: TGTGCCAGCAACCCGATACAGGGACCTGGAAACACCATATATTTT. It translates to CASNPIQGPGNTIYF.